This TCR beta chain is from a study of regulatory T cells in long-lasting Graves disease. Germline lookup yields CDR1 MNHEY and CDR2 SMNVEV (reference sequence). The length of the CDR3 is 11 residues. The V end was cut by 7 bases, the J end by 11 bases, with 15 bases between. Arm-PCR of CDR3 regions and iRepertoire HTBI primers were the basis on which TCR beta libraries were built. TCRdb called the multiplex PCR reads again in MiXCR, with one record for every CDR3 protein. The sample yields roughly 500,000 distinct CDR3 sequences, about 13% seen once. Whole-study findings and limits: Persistent patients shared 2,500 to 3,000 public clonotypes among themselves. Newly diagnosed patients shared fewer, at some 900. TRBV28, TRBJ1-2 and TRBJ2-5 were segments that persistent disease favored.

Time point specified: newly diagnosed GD, antithyroid drugs for less than 3 months. From RNA extracted from PBMCs, the TCR library was made. As regards this clonotype: Its antigen is unknown.

The sample was also linked to a second study, of T cells in Graves' hyperthyroidism and ophthalmopathy.

The source was peripheral blood mononuclear cells (PBMCs), collected at new diagnosis, from a patient treated with antithyroid drugs. The receptor was derived from a man aged 25-40 years with Graves disease. The chain employs TRBV27 and TRBJ2-7; no firm D call. This CDR3 reads CASILPAGEYF. CDR3 DNA sequence: TGTGCCAGCATCCTCCCCGCAGGAGAGTACTTC.